The sequence of this T cell receptor beta chain was determined in a study of CD4+ T cells in melanoma. Whole-study findings and limits: CD8+ T cell, macrophage and B cell function reportedly correlated with neoantigen-specific CD4+ T cells. Reportedly, melanoma neoantigen-specific CD4+ T cells showed varied differentiation states.

Produced via immunoSEQ multiplex PCR; TCRdb's table is partial and in-frame only. Among over 100,000 clones listed, around 92% were seen once. On this clone: Its antigen is as yet unknown.

Looked up from germline, CDR1 is SGHTA and CDR2 is FQGTGA. The CDR3 is 17 residues long. V was clipped by 1 base and J by 4 bases, with 14 bases between them. The V call is TRBV7-3, the J call TRBJ2-6; D call uncertain. Sequencing was done on a sample of peripheral blood. The TCR comes from a human donor with melanoma. CDR3 sequence: CASSLNGPGKGANVLTF. CDR3 DNA: TGTGCCAGCAGCTTAAATGGGCCGGGTAAGGGGGCCAACGTCCTGACTTTC.